The clone carrying this T cell receptor (beta chain) was observed once. These data are taken from a study of PD-L1 blockade in urothelial cancer. The overall study: The researchers analyzed blood 3 weeks (second dose) and 6 weeks after treatment start.

The CDR3 is made up of 13 amino acids. Germline V gene lookup returns CDR1 SGHTS and CDR2 YDEGEE. Trimming shortened V by 4 bases and J by 3 bases, and 9 bases separated the two germline ends. Using immunoSEQ multiplex PCR, the repertoire was profiled, and TCRdb retains in-frame clones only, with some absent. The sample records 100,000 or so clones, about 85% being singletons. The sequence came from a man aged 50-60 years with urothelial cancer. The sequencing used PBMCs, collected around atezolizumab (anti-PD-L1) treatment. The chain employs TRBV5-8 and TRBJ2-3, with D possibly being TRBD2 (6 bases). The CDR3 coding sequence is TGTGCCAGCAGCCGGCGGGGTACAGATACGCAGTATTTT. It yields the protein CASSRRGTDTQYF.